This T cell receptor (beta chain) was captured in a study of memory CD4+ T cells and cytomegalovirus serostatus. Study as a whole: Healthy Belgian adult donors included roughly ten CMV-positive and more than 20 CMV-negative people.

The CDR3 extends over 18 amino acids. Germline V gene lookup returns CDR1 PRHDT and CDR2 FYEKMQ (reference sequence). Trimming left V 0 bases short and J 5 bases short, with 21 bases between. Single viable CD3+CD4+CD8-CD45RO+ cells were sorted as the memory CD4+ T cells. Assay used: immunoSEQ multiplex PCR; TCRdb lists only in-frame clones, some missing. The repertoire holds approximately 40,000 clones, with over 70% as singletons. The rearrangement links TRBV13 to TRBJ2-3, with D perhaps TRBD2 (5 bases). Sequenced material: memory CD4+ T cells from blood. This TCR was sampled from an adult in good health and CMV-seronegative. CDR3 residues: CASSLGLRRGRGLDTQYF. In DNA form, the CDR3 reads TGTGCCAGCAGCTTAGGCCTAAGGAGAGGGCGAGGCCTAGATACGCAGTATTTT. The whole variable domain, remainder taken from reference TRBV13 and TRBJ2-3, is AAGVIQSPRHLIKEKRETATLKCYPIPRHDTVYWYQQGPGQDPQFLISFYEKMQSDKGSIPDRFSAQQFSDYHSELNMSSLELGDSALYFCASSLGLRRGRGLDTQYFGPGTRLTVL.